What follows are 24 T cell receptor beta chains derived from one specimen sequenced in a study of cytomegalovirus exposure and HLA in healthy donors. The PCR was carried out with 60 Vbeta primers and 13 Jbeta primers. Only in-frame clones appear in the TCRdb table, and some are missing; sequencing was by immunoSEQ multiplex PCR. The sample includes approximately 160,000 clones, approximately 80% of them seen just once. Sequencing was carried out using PBMCs. These receptors were collected from a young woman in good health and CMV-seronegative.

The CDR3 loop is CASSLGAGQYNEQFF. The CDR3 DNA follows: TGTGCCAGCAGCTTAGGTGCGGGCCAATACAATGAGCAGTTCTTC. J is TRBJ2-1 and V is TRBV11-3, with D possibly matching TRBD2 (5 bases). CDR1 and CDR2 from the germline V gene are SGHNT and YENEEA. CDR3 length: 15 residues. Trimming removed 1 base at V and 4 bases at J, with 11 bases between. Full variable domain (remainder filled in from reference TRBV11-3 and TRBJ2-1): EAGVVQSPRYKIIEKKQPVAFWCNPISGHNTLYWYLQNLGQGPELLIRYENEEAVDDSQLPKDRFSAERLKGVDSTLKIQPAELGDSAVYLCASSLGAGQYNEQFFGPGTRLTVL.

The chain recombines TRBV7-7 with TRBJ2-7; the match to TRBD2 covers 7 bases. Germline V gene sequence: CDR1 SSHAT, CDR2 FNYEAQ (reference sequence). J was trimmed by 9 bases and V by 5 bases; bases with no gene match: 10. The CDR3 sequence is 13 residues long. This chain's CDR3 is CASSPRLADRQYF. CDR3 in DNA: TGTGCCAGCAGCCCCCGACTAGCAGACAGGCAGTACTTC.

This clone has only a few counts. For the CDR3, the DNA is TGTGCCATCAGCCCTAGGAAGGACTCTGGAAACACCATATATTTT. Translated: CAISPRKDSGNTIYF. The J gene is TRBJ1-3, the V gene TRBV10-3; D is undetermined. V lost 6 bases to trimming and J lost 0 bases, with 12 bases between them. Germline-derived CDR1 and CDR2 are ENHRY and SYGVKD. CDR3 length: 15 residues.

The chain couples TRBV28 to TRBJ2-7; 9 bases line up with TRBD2. Germline CDR1 MDHEN, CDR2 SYDVKM. The CDR3 contains 15 residues. V shed 6 bases and J 3 bases; nucleotides not matched to a gene: 9. CDR3 residues: CASSPRGTSRYEQYF. Here the CDR3 DNA reads TGTGCCAGCAGCCCTCGAGGGACTAGCCGCTACGAGCAGTACTTC.

DNA of the CDR3: TGTGCCAGCAGTGAACACGGGTCCGGGGAGCTGTTTTTT. This sequence encodes CASSEHGSGELFF. The chain combines TRBV6-1 with TRBJ2-2; D unclear. This CDR3 is built from 13 residues. Trimming pared 2 bases from V and 6 bases from J, leaving 7 bases between. Looked up from germline, CDR1 is MNHNS and CDR2 is SASEGT.

CDR3: CASSVGAGEPAYEQYF. CDR3 in DNA: TGTGCCAGCAGCGTAGGCGCAGGGGAGCCGGCCTACGAGCAGTACTTC. The chain recombines TRBV9 with TRBJ2-7; a possible D gene is TRBD1 (6 bases). The CDR3 runs 16 residues. Trimming left V 0 bases short and J 2 bases short, with 15 bases between. Germline CDR1 SGDLS, CDR2 YYNGEE.

This clone was seen only a few times. The genes are TRBV2 and TRBJ2-1; 10 nucleotides align to TRBD1. Unmatched junction bases numbered 14, after V lost 2 bases and J lost 4 bases. The CDR3 covers 19 residues. CDR1 SNHLY and CDR2 FYNNEI come from the germline V gene. The CDR3 region has the DNA TGTGCCAGCAGTGAATCAGCGCCGGGACAGGGGAGGATTTACAATGAGCAGTTCTTC. It specifies CASSESAPGQGRIYNEQFF.

The chain employs TRBV11-3 and TRBJ2-7; 11 bases are a match to TRBD2. CDR3 size: 18 residues. J lost 0 bases, V lost 1 base, and 8 bases had no gene match. Germline CDR1 SGHNT, CDR2 YENEEA. CDR3 protein: CASSLGTSGRPSSYEQYF. Here the CDR3 DNA reads TGTGCCAGCAGCTTAGGGACTAGCGGGCGCCCCAGCTCCTACGAGCAGTACTTC.

This clone was observed a few times. The chain links TRBV9 to TRBJ2-7; 9 nucleotides align to TRBD1. V lost 4 bases and J lost 1; bases outside the gene matches: 6. Germline values: CDR1 SGDLS, CDR2 YYNGEE. The CDR3 is 15 amino acids. CDR3 nucleotides: TGTGCCAGCAGCAAAACAGGGGGCCCTTCCTACGAGCAGTACTTC. This sequence encodes CASSKTGGPSYEQYF.

The chain carries TRBV29-1 and TRBJ2-7; 8 bases map to TRBD2. The V gene end was trimmed by 7 bases and the J gene end by 4 bases; junction bases not matched to a gene: 3. CDR3 size: 11 residues. Germline lookup yields CDR1 SQVTM and CDR2 ANQGSEA. CDR3 protein: CSAGLAYEQYF. CDR3 sequence (DNA): TGCAGCGCTGGACTAGCATACGAGCAGTACTTC.

The rearrangement links TRBV18 to TRBJ1-1; 9 positions agree with TRBD1. Trimming at V came to 3 bases and at J to 1 base, leaving 12 bases not matched to a gene. Germline V gene lookup returns CDR1 KGHSH and CDR2 LQKENI. The CDR3 consists of 18 residues. The DNA for the CDR3 is TGTGCCAGCTCACCCCTTAGACAGGGGGGTTCGGCGAACACTGAAGCTTTCTTT. This sequence encodes CASSPLRQGGSANTEAFF.

This chain's CDR3 is CASSPGLAGGQDEQFF. CDR3 in DNA: TGTGCCAGCAGCCCGGGACTAGCGGGGGGCCAAGATGAGCAGTTCTTC. The chain uses TRBV7-3 and TRBJ2-1; 15 nucleotides match TRBD2. With 5 bases clipped from V and 8 bases from J, the junction kept 7 bases outside the gene matches. CDR1 is SGHTA and CDR2 is FQGTGA in the germline V gene. CDR3 length equals 16 residues.

The rearrangement joins TRBV5-5 to TRBJ2-1; a weak D match, TRBD1 (5 bases). The germline V gene has CDR1 SGHKS and CDR2 YYEKEE (reference sequence). The CDR3 has 15 residues. V gave up 1 base and J gave up 0 bases, with 8 bases separating them. Written as DNA, the CDR3 is TGTGCCAGCAGCTTGTGGGGCAGCTCCTACAATGAGCAGTTCTTC. This codes for CASSLWGSSYNEQFF.

The V call is TRBV15, the J call TRBJ1-2; 10 bases are shared with TRBD1. The CDR3 covers 16 residues. Germline V gene lookup returns CDR1 LNHNV and CDR2 YYDKDF (reference sequence). V gave up 0 bases and J gave up 7 bases; unmatched junction bases: 8. The CDR3 DNA is TGTGCCACCAGCAGAGATCGGAGACAGGGGGCCTCTGGCTACACCTTC. As protein: CATSRDRRQGASGYTF.

The rearrangement links TRBV4-3 to TRBJ1-2, with TRBD1 matching 7 bases. The germline gives CDR1 LGHNA, CDR2 YSLEER. The CDR3 is 15 residues long. The trim removed 1 base at V and 2 bases at J, leaving 4 bases unmatched. CDR3 in amino acids: CASSQGTGANYGYTF. CDR3 DNA: TGCGCCAGCAGCCAAGGGACAGGTGCGAACTATGGCTACACCTTC.

This chain joins TRBV19 and TRBJ1-5, with 11 bases lining up with TRBD1. After removal of 6 bases from V and 5 bases from J, the junction contained 3 bases not matched to a gene. The V gene's germline CDR1 is LNHDA and CDR2 SQIVND (reference sequence). This CDR3 has 14 residues. CDR3 loop: CASRGTGGDQPQHF. DNA of the CDR3: TGTGCCAGTAGGGGGACAGGGGGGGATCAGCCCCAGCATTTT.

The chain uses TRBV4-3 and TRBJ2-4; 9 bases match TRBD1. Germline CDR1 and CDR2: LGHNA and YSLEER. This CDR3 is built from 17 residues. The ends lost 4 bases at V and 4 bases at J; junction bases unmatched: 11. The CDR3 region has the DNA TGCGCCAGCAGCCCCTATTACCCGACAGGGGGAAAAAACATTCAGTACTTC. Protein: CASSPYYPTGGKNIQYF.

This sequence joins TRBV27 and TRBJ2-1; TRBD2 aligns across 8 bases. V lost 8 bases to trimming and J lost 4 bases; unmatched junction nucleotides: 10. The germline CDR1 and CDR2 sequences are MNHEY and SMNVEV (reference sequence). The CDR3 spans 15 residues. CDR3 residues: CASGILGGGYNEQFF. CDR3 sequence (DNA): TGTGCCAGCGGAATTCTAGGCGGGGGGTACAATGAGCAGTTCTTC.

The genes are TRBV7-3 and TRBJ2-5; 8 bases fit TRBD2. Near its end, the DNA agrees better with TRBJ2-7, so the J call may be wrong. This CDR3 contains 15 residues. Germline V gives CDR1 SGHTA, CDR2 FQGTGA. The chain's CDR3 is CASSLRRGTSYEQYF. In DNA, the CDR3 is TGTGCCAGCAGCTTACGAAGAGGGACTAGCTACGAGCAGTACTTC.

This sequence joins TRBV7-8 and TRBJ1-2; TRBD1 matches at 9 bases. From germline, CDR1 is SGHVS and CDR2 FQNEAQ. This CDR3 has 14 amino acids. J was trimmed by 5 bases and V by 8 bases; bases with no gene match: 9. CDR3 in amino acids: CASSRDREYYGYTF. Here the CDR3 DNA reads TGTGCCAGCTCCCGGGACAGGGAATATTATGGCTACACCTTC.

The chain combines TRBV29-1 with TRBJ1-5, with 8 bases identical to TRBD1. The J segment lost 2 bases and the V segment lost 7 bases, leaving 4 bases of the junction unmatched. Per germline, CDR1 SQVTM and CDR2 ANQGSEA. The CDR3 has 13 residues. This chain's CDR3 is CSAVTGGNQPQHF. The CDR3 DNA sequence: TGCAGCGCTGTGACAGGGGGCAATCAGCCCCAGCATTTT.

The chain links TRBV6-1 to TRBJ2-4, with 8 bases identical to TRBD1. The CDR3 has 14 residues. The V gene end was trimmed by 6 bases and the J gene end by 9 bases; junction bases not matched to a gene: 10. Germline V gene sequence: CDR1 MNHNS, CDR2 SASEGT. The CDR3 DNA is TGTGCCAGCAGGGACCAGGGGGCAGGGGGCATTCAGTACTTC. It encodes CASRDQGAGGIQYF.

The V and J genes are TRBV2 and TRBJ1-1; 12 nucleotides line up with TRBD1. Unmatched junction bases numbered 14, after V lost 9 bases and J lost 0 bases. Germline CDR1 is SNHLY and CDR2 is FYNNEI. The CDR3 has 18 amino acids. CDR3 in DNA: TGTGCCAGGACCGGAAGACCGGGACAGGGGGCTATGAACACTGAAGCTTTCTTT. Its translation is CARTGRPGQGAMNTEAFF.

Remarks on this clone: In the same sample, other DNA sequences code for this CDR3. The V call is TRBV30, the J call TRBJ1-1; D may be TRBD1 (6 bases). Between the trimmed V and J ends, which lost 3 bases and 4 bases, there was a span of 9 bases. Looked up from germline, CDR1 is GTSNPN and CDR2 is SVGIG (reference sequence). This CDR3 is 12 amino acids long. The CDR3 DNA reads as TGTGCCTGGAGGGGAGGGGGCACTGAAGCTTTCTTT. Encoded protein: CAWRGGGTEAFF.